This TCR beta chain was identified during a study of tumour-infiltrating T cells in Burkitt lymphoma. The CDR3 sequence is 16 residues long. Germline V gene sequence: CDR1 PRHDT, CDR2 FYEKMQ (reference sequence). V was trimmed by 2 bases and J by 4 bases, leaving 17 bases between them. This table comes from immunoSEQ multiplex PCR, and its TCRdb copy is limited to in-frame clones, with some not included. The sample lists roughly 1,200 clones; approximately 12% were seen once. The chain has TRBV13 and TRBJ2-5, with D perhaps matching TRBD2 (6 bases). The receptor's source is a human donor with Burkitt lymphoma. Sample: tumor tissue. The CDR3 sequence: CASSLSAGSQGETQYF. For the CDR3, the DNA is TGTGCCAGCAGCTTATCAGCGGGCTCCCAGGGAGAGACCCAGTACTTC.